The clone carrying this T cell receptor beta chain occurred many times. The data originate from a study of T cells after yellow fever vaccination. TCRdb fed the 5' RACE reads into MiXCR, producing one record per CDR3 protein. The sample yields approximately 74,000 distinct CDR3 sequences, 5.5% to 7.5% seen once. This CDR3 comprises 13 residues. Trimming stripped 3 bases from V and 3 bases from J, with 11 bases between. CDR1 GTSNPN and CDR2 SVGIG come from the germline V gene (reference sequence). The material sequenced was CD4+ T cells sorted from PBMCs, taken less than 18 days after the first yellow fever vaccination. V gene TRBV30 combines with J gene TRBJ2-5; D uncertain. The receptor was isolated from a man between 18 and 35 years old who received the YFV17D yellow fever vaccine. The CDR3, as DNA: TGTGCCTGGAGAGGCGCAGCTGAAGAGACCCAGTACTTC. This sequence encodes CAWRGAAEETQYF.